These 4 T cell receptor beta chains were all obtained from the same sample, sequenced in a study of T cell changes during pregnancy in multiple sclerosis. The table came from immunoSEQ multiplex PCR; TCRdb's copy has only in-frame clones and leaves some out. This table has tens of thousands of clones, 91% appearing once. The sample here was peripheral blood, taken after pregnancy. All receptors derive from a female donor in good health, enrolled as a control in a pregnancy study.

This chain joins TRBV19 and TRBJ1-2, with 7 bases fitting TRBD1. This CDR3 spans 12 amino acids. Germline CDR1 and CDR2: LNHDA and SQIVND (reference sequence). J lost 7 bases, V lost 5 bases, and 4 bases had no gene match. This chain's CDR3 is CASSSDRAGYTF. The CDR3, as DNA: TGTGCCAGTAGTTCTGACAGGGCTGGCTACACCTTC.

The chain couples TRBV7-2 to TRBJ1-1; D remains ambiguous. This CDR3 spans 13 amino acids. Germline V gives CDR1 SGHTA, CDR2 FQGNSA. Trimming shortened V by 4 bases and J by 7 bases, and 13 bases separated the two germline ends. This chain's CDR3 is CASSSYKYNEAFF. As DNA, the CDR3 is TGTGCCAGCAGCTCGTACAAATATAATGAAGCTTTCTTT.

The J gene is TRBJ1-2, the V gene TRBV9; D is perhaps TRBD1 (5 bases). From germline, CDR1 is SGDLS and CDR2 YYNGEE. V was shortened by 1 base and J by 8 bases, with 12 bases between the two germline ends. This CDR3 has 13 amino acids. The CDR3 nucleotides are TGTGCCAGCAGCGTACTTGACAGCAAAGGCTACACCTTC. Amino acid sequence: CASSVLDSKGYTF.

This chain joins TRBV5-1 and TRBJ1-2; D possibly corresponds to TRBD1 (5 bases). The CDR3 length is 13 residues. V lost 6 bases and J 1 base, leaving 10 bases between the germline ends. Germline values: CDR1 SGHRS, CDR2 YFSETQ. CDR3 amino acids: CASTVDSNYGYTF. CDR3 nucleotide sequence: TGCGCCAGCACCGTTGACAGTAACTATGGCTACACCTTC.